The 30 T cell receptor beta chains listed next were all sequenced from one sample in a study of T cells after yellow fever vaccination. TCRdb processed the 5' RACE reads anew with MiXCR; each CDR3 protein has one entry. The sample lists a few hundred thousand distinct CDR3 sequences; around 6.8% were seen once. The material was PBMCs, obtained roughly 47 days after the first yellow fever vaccination. The receptors originated from a man between 18 and 35 years old who received the YFV17D yellow fever vaccine.

This clonotype appeared a few times. The chain joins TRBV19 to TRBJ2-3, with D unresolved. Trimming removed 6 bases at V and 4 bases at J, with 5 bases between. Germline V gene lookup returns CDR1 LNHDA and CDR2 SQIVND (reference sequence). The CDR3 consists of 11 residues. The CDR3 sequence is CASRTADTQYF. CDR3 in DNA: TGTGCCAGTAGGACCGCAGATACGCAGTATTTT.

This clonotype is a singleton in its sample. This chain uses TRBV3-1 with TRBJ2-1, with D perhaps given as TRBD1 or TRBD2 (5 bases each). The CDR3 contains 15 residues. Trimming left V 10 bases short and J 9 bases short, with 25 bases between. Germline CDR1 LGHDT, CDR2 YNNKEL (reference sequence). CDR3 DNA: TGTGCCACCACCCTACGGGACGCCAGCGGTTCTGAGCAGTTCTTC. This gives the protein CATTLRDASGSEQFF.

V usage is TRBV5-6 and J usage is TRBJ2-2; 7 bases agree with TRBD2. V dropped 4 bases and J dropped 5; count of bases not matched to a gene: 14. CDR1 and CDR2 (germline): SGHDT, YYEEEE. The CDR3 is 17 residues long. The CDR3 loop reads CASSPRAPSGVTGELFF. As DNA, the CDR3 is TGTGCCAGCAGCCCCCGCGCGCCTAGCGGAGTGACCGGGGAGCTGTTTTTT.

In its sample, this clonotype was seen a few times. The gene calls are TRBV10-3 and TRBJ2-7; D may be TRBD1 or TRBD2 (5 bases each). The CDR3 totals 16 residues. The V end was cut by 4 bases, the J end by 2 bases, with 18 bases between. The germline CDR1 and CDR2 sequences are ENHRY and SYGVKD. This CDR3 reads CAISGRPGTDPYEQYF. In nucleotides, the CDR3 is TGTGCCATCAGTGGTCGACCCGGGACCGATCCCTACGAGCAGTACTTC.

The V and J genes are TRBV4-1 and TRBJ1-4; D not resolved. There are 16 residues in the CDR3. Trimming pared 0 bases from V and 6 bases from J, leaving 14 bases between. The germline gives CDR1 MGHRA, CDR2 YSYEKL. As DNA, the CDR3 is TGCGCCAGCAGCCAAGATCGTGGGGTGGTGTATGAAAAACTGTTTTTT. It yields the protein CASSQDRGVVYEKLFF.

This clonotype was observed a few times. The rearrangement uses TRBV12-3 or TRBV12-4 and TRBJ1-3, with D unresolved. Trimming removed 4 bases from V and 2 bases from J, with 18 bases in between. The length of the CDR3 is 17 residues. This chain's CDR3 is CASSSLGLTLAGNTIYF. In DNA, the CDR3 is TGTGCCAGCAGTTCCCTGGGTCTGACCTTGGCTGGAAACACCATATATTTT.

This clonotype showed up just a few times. This CDR3 is CASSSLAGGREDTQYF. For the CDR3, the DNA is TGTGCCAGCAGTTCACTAGCGGGGGGGCGGGAAGATACGCAGTATTTT. The rearrangement uses TRBV12-3 or TRBV12-4 and TRBJ2-3; TRBD2 matches 13 bases. The CDR3 extends over 16 amino acids. After removal of 4 bases from V and 5 bases from J, the junction contained 6 bases not matched to a gene.

At least ten counts were recorded for this clonotype. This chain connects TRBV13 to TRBJ2-7; D gene ambiguous. V lost 5 bases and J lost 0, with 11 bases in between. CDR1 is PRHDT, CDR2 FYEKMQ, per germline (reference sequence). The CDR3 has 14 amino acids. CDR3 residues: CASSPSANSYEQYF. The CDR3, as DNA: TGTGCCAGCAGCCCGTCGGCCAACTCCTACGAGCAGTACTTC.

This clonotype has more than one count but fewer than ten. This chain joins TRBV12-3 or TRBV12-4 and TRBJ2-5; possible D gene TRBD2, 5 bases. The CDR3 length is 15 residues. Between the trimmed V and J ends, which lost 4 bases and 4 bases, there was a span of 16 bases. This chain's CDR3 is CASSSLGDFIETQYF. The CDR3 DNA reads TGTGCCAGCAGTTCGTTGGGAGATTTTATAGAGACCCAGTACTTC.

The chain recombines TRBV18 with TRBJ1-6, with 8 bases aligning to TRBD1. This CDR3 is built from 15 residues. V shed 3 bases and J 7 bases; nucleotides not matched to a gene: 5. The germline V gene encodes CDR1 KGHSH and CDR2 LQKENI. The CDR3 region is CASSPMTGDNSPLHF. Written as DNA, the CDR3 is TGTGCCAGCTCACCCATGACAGGGGACAATTCACCCCTCCACTTT.

CDR3 loop: CASRGLAGGTDTQYF. In DNA, the CDR3 is TGCGCCAGCAGGGGACTAGCGGGGGGCACAGATACGCAGTATTTT. The genes are TRBV10-2 and TRBJ2-3; 14 bases map to TRBD2. V was pared by 6 bases and J by 1 base, with 0 bases of the junction left unmatched. Germline-derived CDR1 and CDR2 are WSHSY and SAAADI. The length of the CDR3 is 15 residues.

The CDR3 DNA follows: TGTGCCAGCAGCTTAAGGGGGAGTGACACCGGGGAGCTGTTTTTT. This sequence encodes CASSLRGSDTGELFF. This sequence joins TRBV7-2 and TRBJ2-2, with a possible D match to TRBD1 (6 bases). The CDR3 is 15 amino acids. Trimming left V 2 bases short and J 3 bases short, with 10 bases between. Germline V gene data show CDR1 as SGHTA and CDR2 as FQGNSA.

This chain's CDR3 is CASSFQGQGSFGYTF. In nucleotides, the CDR3 is TGTGCCAGCAGCTTCCAAGGACAGGGATCTTTCGGCTACACCTTC. The genes are TRBV5-4 and TRBJ1-2, with 8 bases matching TRBD1. Losses at the gene ends were 2 bases for V and 8 bases for J; bases not matched to a gene: 11. The CDR3 runs 15 residues. Per the germline V gene, CDR1 is SGHNT and CDR2 is YYREEE (reference sequence). Full variable domain (rest looked up from reference TRBV5-4 and TRBJ1-2): ETGVTQSPTHLIKTRGQQVTLRCSSQSGHNTVSWYQQALGQGPQFIFQYYREEENGRGNFPPRFSGLQFPNYSSELNVNALELDDSALYLCASSFQGQGSFGYTFGSGTRLTVV.

This clonotype was seen only a few times. The chain joins TRBV7-2 to TRBJ1-2; TRBD1 agrees at 12 bases. The CDR3 has 14 residues. CDR1 SGHTA and CDR2 FQGNSA come from the germline V gene. After removal of 5 bases from V and 8 bases from J, the junction contained 6 bases not matched to a gene. As DNA, the CDR3 is TGTGCCAGCAGCGCGCGGGACAGGGGGCGAGGCTACACCTTC. Amino acids: CASSARDRGRGYTF.

This clonotype was recorded many times. An end of the junction differs from the germline gene, which may be a read error. The chain has TRBV6-4 and TRBJ2-5; D perhaps matches TRBD2 (5 bases). The CDR3 loop spans 15 amino acids. In germline, CDR1 is MRHNA, CDR2 SNTAGT. The CDR3 here is CASSEKISDQETQYF. In nucleotides, the CDR3 is TGTGCCAGCAGTGAAAAAATTAGCGACCAGGAGACCCAGTACTTC.

V and J are TRBV10-3 and TRBJ2-3, with D possibly being TRBD2 (6 bases). There are 14 residues in the CDR3. Germline CDR1 is ENHRY and CDR2 is SYGVKD. Written as DNA, the CDR3 is TGTACCTTCAGTTTGGGCGGGGTAGGGGATACGCAGTATTTT. It translates to CTFSLGGVGDTQYF.

The chain joins TRBV4-1 to TRBJ1-2; 7 positions agree with TRBD1. V gave up 4 bases and J gave up 0 bases; unmatched junction bases: 5. Germline V gene lookup returns CDR1 MGHRA and CDR2 YSYEKL. This CDR3 is built from 15 residues. In nucleotides, the CDR3 is TGCGCCAGCAGCCCCACAGGGGAGACTAACTATGGCTACACCTTC. Protein: CASSPTGETNYGYTF.

In DNA, the CDR3 is TGTGCCAGCAGCCACAATCCATTTCCGACAGGGCGGAATGAAAAACTGTTTTTT. Protein: CASSHNPFPTGRNEKLFF. V gene TRBV21-1 combines with J gene TRBJ1-4; TRBD1, as called in the table, went unchecked against the DNA. TRBV21-1 is described as a pseudogene. The CDR3 covers 18 residues.

This clonotype occurred many times. The CDR3 region has the DNA TGCAGTGCAAAGAGCGGGGGGGCCGGCTACGAGCAGTACTTC. The encoded protein is CSAKSGGAGYEQYF. This chain links TRBV20-1 with TRBJ2-7, with 10 positions matching TRBD2. The V and J ends lost 6 bases and 3 bases, in that order; junction bases with no gene match: 8. This CDR3 region has 14 residues. The germline CDR1 and CDR2 sequences are DFQATT and SNEGSKA (reference sequence).

This clonotype was detected ten times or more. Relative to the germline gene, one junction end is altered; a read error may explain this. The V gene is TRBV7-7, the J gene TRBJ2-1; D possibly uses TRBD1 or TRBD2 (6 bases each). The CDR3 has 14 residues. The germline CDR1 and CDR2 sequences are SSHAT and FNYEAQ (reference sequence). The CDR3 region is CASSLGGWMNEQFF. In DNA form, the CDR3 reads TGTGCTAGCAGCTTAGGGGGGTGGATGAATGAGCAGTTCTTC.

This clonotype was observed many times. The chain employs TRBV12-3 or TRBV12-4 and TRBJ1-1, with D possibly TRBD1 on 6 matching bases. V was clipped by 4 bases and J by 2 bases, with 11 bases between them. This CDR3 has 14 residues. CDR3 protein: CASSSGTLNTEAFF. CDR3 DNA sequence: TGTGCCAGCAGTTCCGGGACACTTAACACTGAAGCTTTCTTT.

The chain recombines TRBV27 with TRBJ2-3; D assignment may be TRBD1 or TRBD2 (5 bases each). The CDR3 loop spans 12 amino acids. The V and J ends lost 11 bases and 4 bases respectively, with 13 bases between them. Germline V gene sequence: CDR1 MNHEY, CDR2 SMNVEV (reference sequence). For the CDR3, the DNA is TGTGCCGGGGGACCAGGAGCAGATACGCAGTATTTT. It is translated as CAGGPGADTQYF.

V and J are TRBV20-1 and TRBJ2-3; 8 nucleotides align to TRBD2. CDR3 size: 14 residues. Trimming cost V 6 bases and J 3 bases; bases outside gene matches: 8. Germline V gives CDR1 DFQATT, CDR2 SNEGSKA (reference sequence). CDR3 amino acids: CSAPPAGVTDTQYF. Here the CDR3 DNA reads TGCAGTGCACCGCCAGCGGGGGTTACAGATACGCAGTATTTT.

This clonotype was seen more than once but under ten times. The chain combines TRBV4-3 with TRBJ1-4, with D perhaps matching TRBD1 (5 bases). CDR3 length: 15 residues. The germline CDR1 and CDR2 sequences are LGHNA and YSLEER. The germline V and J ends were trimmed by 10 bases and 8 bases, with 23 bases remaining between them. The CDR3 sequence: CATHKGLGALEKLFF. For the CDR3, the DNA is TGCGCCACCCACAAAGGTTTAGGGGCCCTCGAAAAACTGTTTTTT.

This clonotype occurred a few times. The V call is TRBV12-3 or TRBV12-4, the J call TRBJ1-1; no reliable D call. The CDR3 totals 13 residues. With 6 bases removed from V and 1 base from J, the gap between germline ends came to 9 bases. CDR3 in DNA: TGTGCCAGCAGGGATACTAGGAACACTGAAGCTTTCTTT. Its translation: CASRDTRNTEAFF.

In this sample, this clonotype turned up a few times. The rearrangement joins TRBV5-1 to TRBJ2-2, with 9 nucleotides matching TRBD1. The trim removed 0 bases at V and 3 bases at J, leaving 0 bases unmatched. The CDR3 consists of 15 residues. The V gene's germline CDR1 is SGHRS and CDR2 YFSETQ. As DNA, the CDR3 is TGCGCCAGCAGCTTGGGGACAGGGGACACCGGGGAGCTGTTTTTT. As protein: CASSLGTGDTGELFF. Full variable domain (outside the CDR3, taken from reference TRBV5-1 and TRBJ2-2): KAGVTQTPRYLIKTRGQQVTLSCSPISGHRSVSWYQQTPGQGLQFLFEYFSETQRNKGNFPGRFSGRQFSNSRSEMNVSTLELGDSALYLCASSLGTGDTGELFFGEGSRLTVL.

This clonotype has more than one count but fewer than ten. This sequence joins TRBV6-1 and TRBJ2-5; D is perhaps TRBD1 (6 bases). The CDR3 totals 17 residues. Germline V CDR1 and CDR2: MNHNS, SASEGT. Trimming left V 5 bases short and J 1 base short, with 20 bases between. The CDR3 DNA is TGTGCCAGCAGTCCTGCGCTCCCAGGGGCTTTCCAAGAGACCCAGTACTTC. This codes for CASSPALPGAFQETQYF.

This rearrangement joins TRBV6-1 to TRBJ1-1, with 7 bases aligning to TRBD1. The V segment lost 5 bases and the J segment 6 bases; nucleotides outside the gene matches: 15. Germline loops: CDR1 MNHNS, CDR2 SASEGT. The CDR3 contains 16 residues. CDR3 sequence reads: CASSLWVGTDLAEAFF. CDR3 nucleotides: TGTGCCAGCAGTCTTTGGGTGGGGACAGATCTTGCTGAAGCTTTCTTT.

This chain uses TRBV12-3 or TRBV12-4 with TRBJ1-1, with TRBD1 matching 9 bases. V shed 5 bases, J shed 0 bases, and the junction held 10 bases outside the gene matches. The CDR3 runs to 17 residues. Here the CDR3 reads CASSPRDRVSMNTEAFF. In DNA form, the CDR3 reads TGTGCCAGCAGTCCTCGGGACAGGGTTTCTATGAACACTGAAGCTTTCTTT.

The chain is built from TRBV3-1 and TRBJ2-2; 9 positions match TRBD1. The V and J ends lost 5 bases and 2 bases, in that order; junction bases with no gene match: 6. CDR1 LGHDT and CDR2 YNNKEL come from the germline V gene (reference sequence). CDR3 size: 16 residues. The CDR3 coding sequence is TGTGCCAGCAGCGGCCTGGACAGGGGAAACACCGGGGAGCTGTTTTTT. Its translation is CASSGLDRGNTGELFF.